The TCR beta chain under discussion was sequenced for a study of CD8 T cells in ankylosing spondylitis. Study-wide results and limits: A number of the motif variants had already been described in reactive arthritis synovial fluid and blood. Characteristic of ankylosing spondylitis blood, it appeared, was a TCR beta motif comprising fewer than 10 highly homologous variants. The authors reported significant enrichment of disease-linked clones in matched ankylosing spondylitis synovial fluid.

With molecular barcodes, quantitative 5'-RACE was used to make the TCR beta libraries. TCRdb reprocessed the 5' RACE reads via MiXCR and lists one record per CDR3 protein. The profile covers some 700,000 distinct CDR3 sequences, with roughly 19% appearing a single time and 19% taken by the ten largest. This clonotype appeared a few times. The antigen is undetermined. CDR3 length equals 14 residues. V was cut by 6 bases and J by 1 base, with 12 bases left in between. This sequence joins TRBV12-3 or TRBV12-4 and TRBJ1-1; D unclear. Sequenced input: blood, either unsorted or a sorted T cell fraction (not recorded which). The TCR comes from a male donor with ankylosing spondylitis. DNA for the CDR3: TGTGCCAGCAGGAGGAACGTTCCGAACACTGAAGCTTTCTTT. Translating gives CASRRNVPNTEAFF.